This T cell receptor beta chain is from a study of OX40 agonist ivuxolimab in advanced cancers. Overall study context: The patients received agonistic anti-OX40 (CD134) antibody ivuxolimab.

Germline V lookup: CDR1 MNHNS, CDR2 SASEGT. V lost 3 bases to trimming and J lost 3 bases; unmatched junction nucleotides: 5. The CDR3 has 15 amino acids. Using immunoSEQ multiplex PCR, the repertoire was profiled, and TCRdb retains in-frame clones only, with some absent. The sample yields about 82,000 clones, more than 75% seen once. On this clone: Its antigen remains unknown.

Study-wide results and limits: CD4+ T cells averaged fewer expanded clones than CD8+ T cells.

This TCR was recovered from an adult with an advanced solid tumor such as melanoma, head and neck, liver or kidney cancer. The V gene is TRBV6-1, the J gene TRBJ2-7; 10 bases line up with TRBD2. This sample comprised CD4+ or CD8+ T cells sorted from blood, obtained in a trial of the OX40 agonist ivuxolimab. CDR3: CASSDPGLAFYEQYF. For the CDR3, the DNA is TGTGCCAGCAGTGATCCGGGACTAGCGTTCTACGAGCAGTACTTC.